What follows describes a single T cell receptor beta chain. This entry belongs to a study of T cells in Graves' hyperthyroidism and ophthalmopathy. Study in general: Staff took peripheral blood when the initial diagnosis was made, before any treatment began.

RNA transcripts were the template for amplifying TCR beta CDR3 regions. The HTBI primer set served for first-round RT-PCR of the TCR CDR3. Each CDR3 protein gets one entry after TCRdb re-called the multiplex PCR reads with MiXCR. The sample consists of over 450,000 distinct CDR3 sequences, roughly a sixth of them appearing once. The V end lost 5 bases, the J end lost 4 bases, and 12 bases lay between the germline ends. CDR1 is MDHEN, CDR2 SYDVKM, per germline. This CDR3 spans 13 amino acids. The diagnostic basis comprised clinical symptoms, serum thyroxine and TRAb, thyroid ultrasound and orbital computed tomography.

Sequenced input: blood. The sequence was obtained from a woman under 30 with Graves' ophthalmopathy. This chain connects TRBV28 to TRBJ2-7, with D possibly being TRBD1 (5 bases). The CDR3 DNA reads as TGTGCCAGCAGTGGCCGGACAACATACGAGCAGTACTTC. Its protein is CASSGRTTYEQYF.